This is a list of T cell receptor beta chains from one sample in a study of blood T cell repertoires in COVID-19. Repertoires were generated with immunoSEQ multiplex PCR, while TCRdb's copy carries only in-frame clones and drops some. In the table there are 140,000 to 150,000 clones, approximately 88% of which are singletons. The sequenced sample consisted of peripheral blood. These TCRs come from a woman in her fifties or sixties with acute or convalescent COVID-19. Each CDR3 is given with its conserved first and last residue. A D gene is named only where the DNA matches it firmly. The size field is filled for only some rows; it gives once, few, many or a size class.

j_gene,v_gene,d_gene,abundance,CDR3aa,CDR3nt
TRBJ2-3,TRBV27,NA,NA,CASRTDLTDTQYF,TGTGCCAGCAGAACAGACCTCACAGATACGCAGTATTTT
TRBJ1-5,TRBV6-5,TRBD1,NA,CASSYPTGGGQPQHF,TGTGCCAGCAGTTATCCGACAGGGGGGGGGCAGCCCCAGCATTTT
TRBJ2-7,TRBV2,NA,NA,CASVSLRTSYEQYF,TGTGCCAGCGTCAGTTTAAGAACGTCCTACGAGCAGTACTTC
TRBJ1-2,TRBV5-6,NA,NA,CASSSMGGYGYTF,TGTGCCAGCAGCTCGATGGGAGGGTATGGCTACACCTTC
TRBJ2-3,TRBV18,NA,NA,CASSSTLAGNTDTQYF,TGTGCCAGCTCATCTACTCTAGCCGGAAACACAGATACGCAGTATTTT
TRBJ2-2,TRBV10-3,NA,NA,CAISEFRSWELFF,TGTGCCATCAGTGAGTTCCGGAGCTGGGAGCTGTTTTTT
TRBJ2-7,TRBV5-8,NA,NA,CASSRTGRGSSSYEQYF,TGTGCCAGCAGCCGGACGGGGAGGGGGTCGAGCTCCTACGAGCAGTACTTC
TRBJ2-1,TRBV7-2,TRBD2,NA,CASSLVKTSGPYNEQFF,TGTGCCAGCAGCTTAGTTAAAACTAGCGGACCGTACAATGAGCAGTTCTTC
TRBJ1-6,TRBV3-1/TRBV3-2,NA,NA,CASSQGTGTYNSPLHF,TGTGCCAGCAGCCAGGGGACTGGGACCTATAATTCACCCCTCCACTTT
TRBJ2-2,TRBV11-2,TRBD1,once,CASIPPQGAGGELFF,TGTGCCAGCATCCCACCTCAGGGGGCTGGCGGGGAGCTGTTTTTT
TRBJ1-2,TRBV5-1,NA,few,CASRVGLDYGYTF,TGCGCCAGCAGGGTGGGGCTAGACTATGGCTACACCTTC
TRBJ1-5,TRBV2,NA,NA,CASTNGGNQPQHF,TGTGCCAGCACCAACGGAGGAAATCAGCCCCAGCATTTT
TRBJ1-5,TRBV24-1,NA,NA,CATSGALGQPQHF,TGTGCCACCAGTGGGGCTTTGGGTCAGCCCCAGCATTTT
TRBJ2-1,TRBV9,TRBD2,NA,CASSVGSGVTYNEQFF,TGTGCCAGCAGCGTAGGTAGCGGGGTTACCTACAATGAGCAGTTCTTC
TRBJ2-1,TRBV24-1,TRBD2,once,CATGTSEINEQFF,TGTGCCACCGGGACTAGCGAAATCAATGAGCAGTTCTTC
TRBJ2-5,TRBV19,TRBD1,NA,CASSPLGQIQETQYF,TGTGCCAGTAGTCCCCTGGGACAGATCCAAGAGACCCAGTACTTC
TRBJ1-6,TRBV9,NA,NA,CASSARELLQLNSPLHF,TGTGCCAGCAGCGCCAGGGAACTACTACAGCTCAATTCACCCCTCCACTTT
TRBJ1-2,TRBV7-3,NA,NA,CASSLGGTGKNYGYTF,TGTGCCAGCAGCTTAGGGGGCACGGGGAAAAACTATGGCTACACCTTC
TRBJ1-4,TRBV6-1,NA,NA,CASSETRVNEKLFF,TGTGCCAGCAGTGAAACCAGGGTTAATGAAAAACTGTTTTTT
TRBJ2-1,TRBV3-1/TRBV3-2,TRBD2,NA,CASSQDPGGGSDEQFF,TGTGCCAGCAGCCAAGATCCGGGGGGGGGTAGTGATGAGCAGTTCTTC
TRBJ1-1,TRBV30,TRBD1,NA,CARAGQGGETEAFF,TGTGCCCGAGCGGGACAGGGAGGAGAAACTGAAGCTTTCTTT
TRBJ2-1,TRBV2,NA,few,CASRAQGGSYNEQFF,TGTGCCAGCAGGGCTCAGGGGGGCTCCTACAATGAGCAGTTCTTC
TRBJ1-2,TRBV5-6,TRBD1,NA,CASRYLRDRASYTF,TGTGCCAGCAGGTACCTGAGGGACAGGGCTAGCTACACCTTC
TRBJ2-5,TRBV9,TRBD2,NA,CASSPQSRGVQETQYF,TGTGCCAGCAGCCCCCAGAGTCGGGGGGTTCAAGAGACCCAGTACTTC
TRBJ2-5,TRBV5-1,NA,NA,CASSPGTIQETQYF,TGCGCCAGCAGCCCGGGAACGATACAAGAGACCCAGTACTTC
TRBJ2-5,TRBV9,NA,once,CASSVANQETQYF,TGTGCCAGCAGCGTAGCCAACCAAGAGACCCAGTACTTC
TRBJ1-1,TRBV6-6,NA,NA,CASRLGARNTEAFF,TGTGCCAGCAGGCTGGGGGCGCGGAACACTGAAGCTTTCTTT
TRBJ2-7,TRBV5-1,NA,NA,CASSLALTRVYEQYF,TGCGCCAGCAGCTTGGCGCTAACCAGGGTCTACGAGCAGTACTTC
TRBJ1-1,TRBV27,NA,once,CASKMAGGKTEAFF,TGTGCCAGCAAGATGGCAGGAGGGAAGACTGAAGCTTTCTTT
TRBJ2-1,TRBV9,NA,NA,CASSESSSYNEQFF,TGTGCCAGCAGCGAAAGTAGCTCCTACAATGAGCAGTTCTTC
TRBJ2-2,TRBV6-5,NA,NA,CASSTPLRGTGELFF,TGTGCCAGCAGCACTCCTCTTCGGGGTACCGGGGAGCTGTTTTTT
TRBJ2-3,TRBV3-1/TRBV3-2,NA,NA,CASSPGGIGPDTQYF,TGTGCCAGCAGCCCAGGGGGGATCGGGCCAGATACGCAGTATTTT
TRBJ1-1,TRBV5-4,NA,NA,CASSVDRNTEAFF,TGTGCCAGCAGCGTGGACAGGAACACTGAAGCTTTCTTT
TRBJ1-1,TRBV2,NA,NA,CASSEGLSTYTEAFF,TGTGCCAGCAGTGAAGGTCTGTCTACCTACACTGAAGCTTTCTTT
TRBJ1-2,TRBV19,NA,NA,CASSITGTNYGYTF,TGTGCCAGTAGTATAACAGGCACTAACTATGGCTACACCTTC
TRBJ2-7,TRBV3-1/TRBV3-2,TRBD1,NA,CASRANPGQGAFEQYF,TGTGCCAGCAGGGCTAATCCGGGACAGGGGGCTTTTGAGCAGTACTTC
TRBJ1-5,TRBV5-4,TRBD1,NA,CASSSDRAYQPQHF,TGTGCCAGCAGCTCGGACAGGGCGTATCAGCCCCAGCATTTT
TRBJ1-1,TRBV11-2,NA,NA,CASSMWAGTNTEAFF,TGTGCCAGCAGCATGTGGGCAGGAACGAACACTGAAGCTTTCTTT
TRBJ2-7,TRBV5-1,NA,NA,CASSQPGVYEQYF,TGCGCCAGCAGCCAACCGGGAGTCTACGAGCAGTACTTC
TRBJ1-2,TRBV6-1,TRBD1,NA,CASSLGTGYGYTF,TGTGCCAGCAGTCTTGGGACAGGCTATGGCTACACCTTC
TRBJ2-7,TRBV7-3,NA,NA,CASSLIAAPGYEQYF,TGTGCCAGCAGCTTAATAGCGGCCCCCGGATACGAGCAGTACTTC
TRBJ1-1,TRBV19,NA,NA,CASIGQMNTEAFF,TGTGCCAGTATTGGACAGATGAACACTGAAGCTTTCTTT